This TCR beta chain was documented in a study of identical twins. With template switching, a universal primer site was added, and the cDNA carried unique molecular identifiers. TCRdb re-analysed the 5' RACE reads in MiXCR, keeping a single row per CDR3 protein. The sample holds about 700,000 distinct CDR3 sequences, roughly 6% seen once. This clonotype was seen many times. This CDR3 comprises 14 residues. V was pared by 0 bases and J by 4 bases, with 7 bases between. Per the germline V gene, CDR1 is SGHRS and CDR2 is YFSETQ. This clonotype was sampled from a man younger than 30 in good health. The chain carries TRBV5-1 and TRBJ2-2; D is unresolved. The source material was naive T cells sorted from blood. CDR3 bases: TGCGCCAGCAGCTTGGATACGACCACCGGGGAGCTGTTTTTT. Residues: CASSLDTTTGELFF.